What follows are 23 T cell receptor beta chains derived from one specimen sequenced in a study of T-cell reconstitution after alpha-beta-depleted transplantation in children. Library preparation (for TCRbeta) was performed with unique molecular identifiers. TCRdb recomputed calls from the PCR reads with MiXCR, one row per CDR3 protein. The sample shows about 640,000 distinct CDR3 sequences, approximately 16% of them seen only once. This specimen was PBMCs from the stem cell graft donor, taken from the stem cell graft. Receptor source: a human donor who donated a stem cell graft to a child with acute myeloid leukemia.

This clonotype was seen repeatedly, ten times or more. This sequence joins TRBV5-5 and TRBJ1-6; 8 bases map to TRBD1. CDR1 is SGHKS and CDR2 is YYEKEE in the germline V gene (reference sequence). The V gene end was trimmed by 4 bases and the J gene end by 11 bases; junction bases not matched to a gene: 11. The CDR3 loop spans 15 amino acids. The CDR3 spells CASSGMGTGVTPLHF. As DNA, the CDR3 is TGTGCCAGCAGCGGAATGGGGACAGGCGTTACACCCCTCCACTTT. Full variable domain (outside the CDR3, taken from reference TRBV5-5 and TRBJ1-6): DAGVTQSPTHLIKTRGQQVTLRCSPISGHKSVSWYQQVLGQGPQFIFQYYEKEERGRGNFPDRFSARQFPNYSSELNVNALLLGDSALYLCASSGMGTGVTPLHFGNGTRLTVT.

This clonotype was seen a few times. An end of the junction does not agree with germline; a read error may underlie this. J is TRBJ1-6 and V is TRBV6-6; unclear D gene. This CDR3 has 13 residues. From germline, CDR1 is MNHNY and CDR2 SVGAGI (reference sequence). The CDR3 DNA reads TGTGCCAGCAGTTACTCCGATAATTCACCCCTCCACTTT. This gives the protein CASSYSDNSPLHF.

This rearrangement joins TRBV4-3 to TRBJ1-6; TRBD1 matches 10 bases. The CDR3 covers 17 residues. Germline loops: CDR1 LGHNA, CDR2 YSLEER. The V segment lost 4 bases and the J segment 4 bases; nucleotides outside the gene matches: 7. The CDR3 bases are TGCGCCAGCAGCCCCGACAGGGGGCTGGGTTATAATTCACCCCTCCACTTT. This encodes CASSPDRGLGYNSPLHF.

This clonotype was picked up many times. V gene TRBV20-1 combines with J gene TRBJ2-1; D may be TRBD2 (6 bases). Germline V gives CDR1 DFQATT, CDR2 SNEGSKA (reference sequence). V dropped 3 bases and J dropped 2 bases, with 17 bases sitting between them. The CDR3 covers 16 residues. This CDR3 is CSASEPAGNPYNEQFF. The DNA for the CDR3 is TGCAGTGCTAGTGAGCCCGCGGGGAACCCCTACAATGAGCAGTTCTTC.

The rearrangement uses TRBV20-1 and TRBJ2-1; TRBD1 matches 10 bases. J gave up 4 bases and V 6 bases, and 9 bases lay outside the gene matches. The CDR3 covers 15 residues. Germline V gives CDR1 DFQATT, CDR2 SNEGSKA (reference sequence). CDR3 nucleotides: TGCAGTGCAGAAGACAGGGGGCAGGGGTACAATGAGCAGTTCTTC. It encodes CSAEDRGQGYNEQFF.

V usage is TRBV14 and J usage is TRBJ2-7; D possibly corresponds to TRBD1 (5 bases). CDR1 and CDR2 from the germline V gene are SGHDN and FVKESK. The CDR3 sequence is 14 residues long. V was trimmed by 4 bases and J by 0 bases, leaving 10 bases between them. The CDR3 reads CASSPTGDSYEQYF. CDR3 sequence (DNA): TGTGCCAGCAGCCCAACAGGAGACTCCTACGAGCAGTACTTC.

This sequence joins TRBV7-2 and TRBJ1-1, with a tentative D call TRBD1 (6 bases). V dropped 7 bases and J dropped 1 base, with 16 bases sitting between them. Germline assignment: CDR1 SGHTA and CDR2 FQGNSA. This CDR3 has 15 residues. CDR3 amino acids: CASTPPGAGNTEAFF. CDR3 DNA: TGTGCCAGCACCCCTCCGGGGGCGGGGAACACTGAAGCTTTCTTT.

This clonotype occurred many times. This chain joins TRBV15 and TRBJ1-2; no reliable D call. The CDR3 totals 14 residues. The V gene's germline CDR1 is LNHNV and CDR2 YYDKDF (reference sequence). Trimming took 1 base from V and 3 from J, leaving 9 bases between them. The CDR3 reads CATSRAGGDYGYTF. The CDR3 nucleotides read TGTGCCACCAGCAGAGCTGGAGGAGACTATGGCTACACCTTC.

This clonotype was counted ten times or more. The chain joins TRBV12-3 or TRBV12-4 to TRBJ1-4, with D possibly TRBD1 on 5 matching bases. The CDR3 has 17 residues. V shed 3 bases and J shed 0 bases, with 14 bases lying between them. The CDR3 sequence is CASSFRGTESTNEKLFF. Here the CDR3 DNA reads TGTGCCAGCAGTTTTCGGGGGACCGAGTCAACTAATGAAAAACTGTTTTTT.

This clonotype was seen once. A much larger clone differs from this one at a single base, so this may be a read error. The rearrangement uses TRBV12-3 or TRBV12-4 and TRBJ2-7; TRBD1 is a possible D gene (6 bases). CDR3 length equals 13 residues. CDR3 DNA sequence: TGTGGCAGCAGGCCCGATCTAGGACAGGAGCAGTACTTC. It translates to CGSRPDLGQEQYF.

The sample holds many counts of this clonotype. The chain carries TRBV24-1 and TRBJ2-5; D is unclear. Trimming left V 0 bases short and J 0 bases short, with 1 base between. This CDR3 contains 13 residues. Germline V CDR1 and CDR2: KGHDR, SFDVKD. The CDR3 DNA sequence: TGTGCCACCAGTGATTTGAACCAAGAGACCCAGTACTTC. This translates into CATSDLNQETQYF.

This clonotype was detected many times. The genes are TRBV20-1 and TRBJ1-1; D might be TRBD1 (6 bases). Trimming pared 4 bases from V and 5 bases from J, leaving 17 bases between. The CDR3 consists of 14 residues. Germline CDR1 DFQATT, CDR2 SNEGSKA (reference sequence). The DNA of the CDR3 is TGCAGTGCTAAAGGGGGGCGCAGAGTAACTGAAGCTTTCTTT. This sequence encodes CSAKGGRRVTEAFF.

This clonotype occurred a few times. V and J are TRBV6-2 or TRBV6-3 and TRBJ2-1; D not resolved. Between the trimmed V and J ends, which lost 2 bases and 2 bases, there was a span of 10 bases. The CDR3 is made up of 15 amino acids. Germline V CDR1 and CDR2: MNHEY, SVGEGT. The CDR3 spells CASSYAEGPYNEQFF. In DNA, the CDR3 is TGTGCCAGCAGTTACGCAGAAGGTCCCTACAATGAGCAGTTCTTC.

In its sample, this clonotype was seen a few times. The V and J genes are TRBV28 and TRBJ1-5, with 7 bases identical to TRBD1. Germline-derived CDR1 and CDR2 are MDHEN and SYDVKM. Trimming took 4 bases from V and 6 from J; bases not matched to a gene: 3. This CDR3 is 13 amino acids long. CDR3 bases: TGTGCCAGCAGTTCACAGGGGAGTCAGCCCCAGCATTTT. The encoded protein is CASSSQGSQPQHF.

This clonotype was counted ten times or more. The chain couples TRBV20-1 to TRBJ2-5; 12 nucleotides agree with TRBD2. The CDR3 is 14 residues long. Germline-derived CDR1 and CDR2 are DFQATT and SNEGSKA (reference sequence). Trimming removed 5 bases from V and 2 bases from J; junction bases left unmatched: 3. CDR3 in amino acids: CSASSGGVQETQYF. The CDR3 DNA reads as TGCAGTGCTTCTAGCGGGGGGGTGCAAGAGACCCAGTACTTC.

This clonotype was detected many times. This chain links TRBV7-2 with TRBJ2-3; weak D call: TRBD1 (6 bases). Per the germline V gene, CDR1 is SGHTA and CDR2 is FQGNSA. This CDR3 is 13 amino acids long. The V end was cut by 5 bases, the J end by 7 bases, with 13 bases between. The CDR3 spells CASSVPQGNTQYF. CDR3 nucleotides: TGTGCCAGCAGCGTACCACAGGGTAATACGCAGTATTTT.

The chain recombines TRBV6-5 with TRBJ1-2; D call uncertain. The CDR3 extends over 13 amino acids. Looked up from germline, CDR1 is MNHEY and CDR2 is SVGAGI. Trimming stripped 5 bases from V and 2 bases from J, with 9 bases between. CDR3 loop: CASSPRENYGYTF. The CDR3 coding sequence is TGTGCCAGCAGTCCTCGGGAAAACTATGGCTACACCTTC.

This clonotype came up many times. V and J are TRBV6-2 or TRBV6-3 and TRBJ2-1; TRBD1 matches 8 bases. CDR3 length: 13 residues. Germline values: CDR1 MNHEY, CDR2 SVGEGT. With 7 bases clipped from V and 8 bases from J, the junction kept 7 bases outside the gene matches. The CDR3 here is CASNYRGMDEQFF. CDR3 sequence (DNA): TGTGCCAGCAACTACAGGGGGATGGATGAGCAGTTCTTC.

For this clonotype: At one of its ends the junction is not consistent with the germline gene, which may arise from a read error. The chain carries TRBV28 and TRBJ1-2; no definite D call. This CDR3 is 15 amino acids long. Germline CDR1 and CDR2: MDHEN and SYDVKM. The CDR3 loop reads CASSSTAPSNDGHTF. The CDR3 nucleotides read TGTGCCAGCAGCTCTACAGCGCCCAGCAACGATGGCCACACCTTC.

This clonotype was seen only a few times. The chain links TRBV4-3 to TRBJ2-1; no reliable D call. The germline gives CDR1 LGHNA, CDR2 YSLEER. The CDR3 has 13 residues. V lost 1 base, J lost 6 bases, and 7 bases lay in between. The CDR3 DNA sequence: TGCGCCAGCAGCCAAGGGGGTCCCAATGAGCAGTTCTTC. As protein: CASSQGGPNEQFF.

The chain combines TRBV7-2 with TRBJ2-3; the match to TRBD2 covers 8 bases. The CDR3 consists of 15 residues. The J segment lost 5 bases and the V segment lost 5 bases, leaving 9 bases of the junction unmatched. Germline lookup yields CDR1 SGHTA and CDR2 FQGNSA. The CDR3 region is CASSRNGGAKDTQYF. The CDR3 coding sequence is TGTGCCAGCAGCCGGAACGGGGGGGCGAAAGATACGCAGTATTTT.

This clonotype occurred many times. CDR3 protein: CSAREGVNYGYTF. The DNA of the CDR3 is TGCAGTGCTAGAGAGGGGGTTAACTATGGCTACACCTTC. The chain is built from TRBV20-1 and TRBJ1-2; the D gene is possibly TRBD1 (5 bases). This CDR3 has 13 amino acids. Per germline, CDR1 DFQATT and CDR2 SNEGSKA (reference sequence). V shed 0 bases and J shed 1 base, with 6 bases lying between them.

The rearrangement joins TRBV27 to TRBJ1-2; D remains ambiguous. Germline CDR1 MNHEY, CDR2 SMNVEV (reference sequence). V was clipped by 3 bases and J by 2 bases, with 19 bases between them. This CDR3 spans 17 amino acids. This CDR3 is CASSFTAPLGGNYGYTF. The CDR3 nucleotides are TGTGCCAGCAGTTTTACCGCACCTTTAGGAGGAAACTATGGCTACACCTTC.